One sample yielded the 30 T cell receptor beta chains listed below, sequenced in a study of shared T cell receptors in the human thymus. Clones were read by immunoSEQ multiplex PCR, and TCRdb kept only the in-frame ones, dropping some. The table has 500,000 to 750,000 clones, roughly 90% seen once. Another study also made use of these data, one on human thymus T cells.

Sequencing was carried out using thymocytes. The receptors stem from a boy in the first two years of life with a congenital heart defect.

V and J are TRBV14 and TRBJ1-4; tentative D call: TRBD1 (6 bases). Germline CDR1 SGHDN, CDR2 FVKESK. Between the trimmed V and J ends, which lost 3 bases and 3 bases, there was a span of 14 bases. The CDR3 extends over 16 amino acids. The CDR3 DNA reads TGTGCCAGCAGCCACATAAAACAGGGATCTAATGAAAAACTGTTTTTT. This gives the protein CASSHIKQGSNEKLFF.

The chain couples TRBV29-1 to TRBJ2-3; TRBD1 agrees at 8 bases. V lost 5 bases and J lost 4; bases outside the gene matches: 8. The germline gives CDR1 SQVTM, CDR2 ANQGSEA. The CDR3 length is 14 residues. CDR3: CSVFRGPNADTQYF. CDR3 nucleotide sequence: TGCAGCGTTTTCAGGGGGCCCAACGCAGATACGCAGTATTTT.

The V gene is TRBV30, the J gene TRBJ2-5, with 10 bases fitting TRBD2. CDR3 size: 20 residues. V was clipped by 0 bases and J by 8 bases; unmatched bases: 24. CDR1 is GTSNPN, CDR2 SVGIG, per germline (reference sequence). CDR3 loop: CAWSVYSGRPKRLGGSTQYF. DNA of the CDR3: TGTGCCTGGAGTGTCTATAGCGGGAGGCCCAAGAGATTGGGGGGATCTACCCAGTACTTC. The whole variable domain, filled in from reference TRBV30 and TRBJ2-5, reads SQTIHQWPATLVQPVGSPLSLECTVEGTSNPNLYWYRQAAGRGLQLLFYSVGIGQISSEVPQNLSASRPQDRQFILSSKKLLLSDSGFYLCAWSVYSGRPKRLGGSTQYFGPGTRLLVL.

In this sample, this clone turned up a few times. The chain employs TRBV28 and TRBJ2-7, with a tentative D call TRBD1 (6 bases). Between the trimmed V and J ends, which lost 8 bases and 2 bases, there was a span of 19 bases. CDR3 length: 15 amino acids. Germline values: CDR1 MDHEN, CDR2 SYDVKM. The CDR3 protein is CASGSGERVPYEQYF. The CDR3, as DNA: TGTGCCAGCGGCTCAGGGGAAAGAGTCCCCTACGAGCAGTACTTC. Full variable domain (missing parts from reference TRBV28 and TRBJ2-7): DVKVTQSSRYLVKRTGEKVFLECVQDMDHENMFWYRQDPGLGLRLIYFSYDVKMKEKGDIPEGYSVSREKKERFSLILESASTNQTSMYLCASGSGERVPYEQYFGPGTRLTVT.

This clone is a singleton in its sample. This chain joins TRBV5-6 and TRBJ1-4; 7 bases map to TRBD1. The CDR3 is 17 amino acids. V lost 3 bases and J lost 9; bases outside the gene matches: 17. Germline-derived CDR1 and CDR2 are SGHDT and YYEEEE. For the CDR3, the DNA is TGTGCCAGCAGCTCCCGACAGGGCGCCCTTCCGAGCAAAAAACTGTTTTTT. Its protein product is CASSSRQGALPSKKLFF.

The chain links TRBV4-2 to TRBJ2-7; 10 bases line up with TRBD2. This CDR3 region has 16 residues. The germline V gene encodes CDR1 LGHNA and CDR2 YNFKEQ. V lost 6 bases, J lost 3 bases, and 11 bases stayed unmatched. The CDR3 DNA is TGTGCCAGCAGTCCCGAGGCTGGACTAGCGGTCTACGAGCAGTACTTC. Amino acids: CASSPEAGLAVYEQYF.

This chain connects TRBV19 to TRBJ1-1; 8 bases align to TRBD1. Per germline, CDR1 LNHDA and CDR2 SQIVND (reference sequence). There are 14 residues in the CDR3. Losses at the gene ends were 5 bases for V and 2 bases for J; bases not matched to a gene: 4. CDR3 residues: CASSGTGLNTEAFF. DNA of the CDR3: TGTGCCAGTAGTGGGACAGGTCTCAACACTGAAGCTTTCTTT. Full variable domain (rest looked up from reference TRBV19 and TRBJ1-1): DGGITQSPKYLFRKEGQNVTLSCEQNLNHDAMYWYRQDPGQGLRLIYYSQIVNDFQKGDIAEGYSVSREKKESFPLTVTSAQKNPTAFYLCASSGTGLNTEAFFGQGTRLTVV.

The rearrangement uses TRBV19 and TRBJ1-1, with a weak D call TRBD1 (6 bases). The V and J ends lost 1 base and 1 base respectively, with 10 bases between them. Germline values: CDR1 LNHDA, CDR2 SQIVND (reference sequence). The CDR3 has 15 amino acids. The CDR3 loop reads CASSIGQGKNTEAFF. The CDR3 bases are TGTGCCAGTAGTATAGGGCAGGGGAAGAACACTGAAGCTTTCTTT.

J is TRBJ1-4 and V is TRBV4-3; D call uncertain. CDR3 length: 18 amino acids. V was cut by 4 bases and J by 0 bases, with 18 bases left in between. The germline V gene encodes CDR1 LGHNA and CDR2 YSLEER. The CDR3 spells CASSPELKREATNEKLFF. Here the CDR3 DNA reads TGCGCCAGCAGCCCCGAGTTAAAGCGGGAAGCAACTAATGAAAAACTGTTTTTT.

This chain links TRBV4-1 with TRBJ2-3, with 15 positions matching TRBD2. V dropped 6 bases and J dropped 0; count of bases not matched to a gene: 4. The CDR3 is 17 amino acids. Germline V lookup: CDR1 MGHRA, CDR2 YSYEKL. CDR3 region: CASRGTSGRSSTDTQYF. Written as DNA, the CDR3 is TGCGCCAGCAGGGGGACTAGCGGGAGGTCAAGCACAGATACGCAGTATTTT.

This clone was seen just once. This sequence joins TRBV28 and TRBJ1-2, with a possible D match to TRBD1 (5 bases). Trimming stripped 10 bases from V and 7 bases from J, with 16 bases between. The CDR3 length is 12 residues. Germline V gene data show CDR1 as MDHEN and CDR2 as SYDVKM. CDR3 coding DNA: TGTGCCACCCCTGGGGGGGAGGGTGGCTACACCTTC. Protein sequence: CATPGGEGGYTF.

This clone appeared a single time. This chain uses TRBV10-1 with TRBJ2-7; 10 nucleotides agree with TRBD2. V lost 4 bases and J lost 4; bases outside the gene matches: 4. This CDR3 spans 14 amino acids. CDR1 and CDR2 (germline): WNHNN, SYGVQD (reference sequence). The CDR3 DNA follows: TGCGCCAGCAGTGCCCGGGGACTAGCGTACGAGCAGTACTTC. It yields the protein CASSARGLAYEQYF.

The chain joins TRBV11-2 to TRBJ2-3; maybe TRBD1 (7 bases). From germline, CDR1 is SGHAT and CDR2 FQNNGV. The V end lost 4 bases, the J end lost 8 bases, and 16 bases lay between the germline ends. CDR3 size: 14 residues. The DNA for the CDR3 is TGTGCCAGCAGCTACCGACAGGGAGGTTGTACGCAGTATTTT. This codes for CASSYRQGGCTQYF.

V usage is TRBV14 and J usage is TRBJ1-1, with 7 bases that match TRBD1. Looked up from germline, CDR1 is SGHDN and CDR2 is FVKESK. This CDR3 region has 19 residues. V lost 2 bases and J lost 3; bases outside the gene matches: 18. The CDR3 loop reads CASSQLDALKGGADTEAFF. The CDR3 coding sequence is TGTGCCAGCAGCCAATTGGACGCTCTGAAAGGGGGCGCCGACACTGAAGCTTTCTTT.

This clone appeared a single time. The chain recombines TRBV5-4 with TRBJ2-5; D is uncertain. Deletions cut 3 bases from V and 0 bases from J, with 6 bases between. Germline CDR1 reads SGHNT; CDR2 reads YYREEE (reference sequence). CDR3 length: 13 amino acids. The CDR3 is CASSSVYQETQYF. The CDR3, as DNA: TGTGCCAGCAGCTCGGTGTACCAAGAGACCCAGTACTTC.

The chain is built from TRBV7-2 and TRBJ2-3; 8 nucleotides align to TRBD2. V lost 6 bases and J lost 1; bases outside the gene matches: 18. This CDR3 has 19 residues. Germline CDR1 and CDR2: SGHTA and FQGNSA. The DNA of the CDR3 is TGTGCCAGCAGTCAAAGGAACCGGTATAGCGGGAAGGGCACAGATACGCAGTATTTT. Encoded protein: CASSQRNRYSGKGTDTQYF.

The CDR3 DNA reads TGCAGTGCTCCAGGGGTGGCCGAGCAGTACTTC. It specifies CSAPGVAEQYF. The chain couples TRBV20-1 to TRBJ2-7; weak D call: TRBD1 (6 bases). This CDR3 is 11 amino acids long. The germline gives CDR1 DFQATT, CDR2 SNEGSKA (reference sequence). Deletions cut 5 bases from V and 6 bases from J, with 11 bases between.

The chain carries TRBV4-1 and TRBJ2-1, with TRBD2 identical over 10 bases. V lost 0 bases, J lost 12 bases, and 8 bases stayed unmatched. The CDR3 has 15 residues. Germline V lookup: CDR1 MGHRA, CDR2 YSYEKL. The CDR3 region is CASSQDTAGGPRQFF. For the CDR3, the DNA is TGCGCCAGCAGCCAAGATACAGCGGGAGGGCCAAGGCAGTTCTTC.

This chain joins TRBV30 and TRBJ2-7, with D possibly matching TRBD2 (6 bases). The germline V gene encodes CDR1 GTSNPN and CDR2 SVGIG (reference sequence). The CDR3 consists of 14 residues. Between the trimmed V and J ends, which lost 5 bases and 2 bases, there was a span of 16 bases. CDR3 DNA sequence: TGTGCCTGGGCCCCCCGGGGGATCCCCTACGAGCAGTACTTC. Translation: CAWAPRGIPYEQYF. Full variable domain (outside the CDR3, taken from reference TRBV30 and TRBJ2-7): SQTIHQWPATLVQPVGSPLSLECTVEGTSNPNLYWYRQAAGRGLQLLFYSVGIGQISSEVPQNLSASRPQDRQFILSSKKLLLSDSGFYLCAWAPRGIPYEQYFGPGTRLTVT.

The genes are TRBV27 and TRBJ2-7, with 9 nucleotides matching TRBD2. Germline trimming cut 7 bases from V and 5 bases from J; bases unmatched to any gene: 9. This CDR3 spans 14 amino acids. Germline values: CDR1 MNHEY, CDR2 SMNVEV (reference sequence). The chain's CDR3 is CASTPTGTSHEQYF. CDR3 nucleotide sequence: TGTGCCAGCACCCCCACCGGGACTAGCCACGAGCAGTACTTC.

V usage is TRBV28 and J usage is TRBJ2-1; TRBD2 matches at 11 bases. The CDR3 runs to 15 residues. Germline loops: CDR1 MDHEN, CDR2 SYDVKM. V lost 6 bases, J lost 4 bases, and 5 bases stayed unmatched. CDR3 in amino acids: CASSRSGRAYNEQFF. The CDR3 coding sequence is TGTGCCAGCAGCCGTAGCGGGAGGGCTTACAATGAGCAGTTCTTC.

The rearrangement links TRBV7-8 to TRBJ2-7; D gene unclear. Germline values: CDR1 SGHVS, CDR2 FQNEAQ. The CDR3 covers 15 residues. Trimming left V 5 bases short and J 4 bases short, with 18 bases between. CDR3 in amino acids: CASSLNPSPGYEQYF. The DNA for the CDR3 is TGTGCCAGCAGCCTAAACCCCTCCCCCGGGTACGAGCAGTACTTC.

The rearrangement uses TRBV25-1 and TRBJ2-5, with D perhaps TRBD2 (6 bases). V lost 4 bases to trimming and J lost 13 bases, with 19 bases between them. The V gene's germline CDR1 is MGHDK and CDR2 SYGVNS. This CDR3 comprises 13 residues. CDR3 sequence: CASSGDGGLATYF. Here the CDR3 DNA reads TGTGCCAGCAGTGGTGACGGCGGGCTAGCGACGTACTTC.

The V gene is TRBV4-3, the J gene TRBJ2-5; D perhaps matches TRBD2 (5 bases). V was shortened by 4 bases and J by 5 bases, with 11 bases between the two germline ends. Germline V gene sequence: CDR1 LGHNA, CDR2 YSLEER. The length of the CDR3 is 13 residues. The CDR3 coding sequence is TGCGCCAGCAGCCTAGCGAGACGGGAGACCCAGTACTTC. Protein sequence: CASSLARRETQYF.

CDR3 nucleotide sequence: TGTGCCAGCAGCTTGAGTCGGGAGAGGCGGAACACCGGGGAGCTGTTTTTT. It specifies CASSLSRERRNTGELFF. This chain links TRBV5-4 with TRBJ2-2; maybe TRBD2 (6 bases). V dropped 1 base and J dropped 1 base, with 14 bases sitting between them. The length of the CDR3 is 17 residues. From germline, CDR1 is SGHNT and CDR2 YYREEE (reference sequence). Using reference TRBV5-4 and TRBJ2-2 for the parts outside the CDR3, the full variable domain is ETGVTQSPTHLIKTRGQQVTLRCSSQSGHNTVSWYQQALGQGPQFIFQYYREEENGRGNFPPRFSGLQFPNYSSELNVNALELDDSALYLCASSLSRERRNTGELFFGEGSRLTVL.

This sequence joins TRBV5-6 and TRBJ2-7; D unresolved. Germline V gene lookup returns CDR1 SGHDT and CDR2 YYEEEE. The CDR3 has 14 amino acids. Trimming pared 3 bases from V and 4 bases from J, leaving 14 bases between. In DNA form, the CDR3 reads TGTGCCAGCAGCTCAACTACCATCCCTTACGAGCAGTACTTC. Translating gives CASSSTTIPYEQYF.

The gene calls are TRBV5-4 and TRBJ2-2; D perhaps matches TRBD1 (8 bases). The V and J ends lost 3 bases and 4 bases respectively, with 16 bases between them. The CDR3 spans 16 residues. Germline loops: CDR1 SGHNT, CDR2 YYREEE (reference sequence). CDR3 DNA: TGTGCCAGCAGCTCGGGGGGACAGGACGCCACCGGGGAGCTGTTTTTT. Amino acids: CASSSGGQDATGELFF.

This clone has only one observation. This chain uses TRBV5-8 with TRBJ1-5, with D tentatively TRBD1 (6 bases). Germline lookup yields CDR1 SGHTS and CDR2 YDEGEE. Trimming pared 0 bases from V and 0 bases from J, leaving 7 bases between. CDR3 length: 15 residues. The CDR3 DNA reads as TGTGCCAGCAGCTTGGGGGGACATAGCAATCAGCCCCAGCATTTT. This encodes CASSLGGHSNQPQHF.

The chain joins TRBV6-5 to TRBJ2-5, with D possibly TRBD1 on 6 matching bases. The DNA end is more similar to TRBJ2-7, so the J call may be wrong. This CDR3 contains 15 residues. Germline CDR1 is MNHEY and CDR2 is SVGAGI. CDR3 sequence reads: CASSTDGQSPYEQYF. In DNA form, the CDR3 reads TGTGCCAGCAGCACCGACGGACAGTCCCCCTACGAGCAGTACTTC.

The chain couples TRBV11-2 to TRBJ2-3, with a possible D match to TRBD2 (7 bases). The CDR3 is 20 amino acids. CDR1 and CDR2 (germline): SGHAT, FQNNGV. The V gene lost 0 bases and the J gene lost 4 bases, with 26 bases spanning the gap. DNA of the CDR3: TGTGCCAGCAGCTTAGAACAGGGAGGGCCCCGACCGCATGGCCCAGATACGCAGTATTTT. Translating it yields CASSLEQGGPRPHGPDTQYF.